The subject of this entry is one TCR beta chain. From germline, CDR1 is SGHTS and CDR2 YDEGEE. CDR3 length: 13 amino acids. After removal of 3 bases from V and 8 bases from J, the junction contained 5 bases not matched to a gene. The sample belongs to a study of blood T cell repertoires in COVID-19. Assay used: immunoSEQ multiplex PCR; TCRdb lists only in-frame clones, some missing. The sample yields about 83,000 clones, roughly 87% seen once. Sequencing input: peripheral blood. The sequence was obtained from a woman between 45 and 65 years old with active or convalescent COVID-19. The chain is built from TRBV5-8 and TRBJ2-1; 7 bases fit TRBD1. The CDR3 sequence: CASSSTGNDEQFF. In DNA form, the CDR3 reads TGTGCCAGCAGCTCGACAGGGAACGATGAGCAGTTCTTC.